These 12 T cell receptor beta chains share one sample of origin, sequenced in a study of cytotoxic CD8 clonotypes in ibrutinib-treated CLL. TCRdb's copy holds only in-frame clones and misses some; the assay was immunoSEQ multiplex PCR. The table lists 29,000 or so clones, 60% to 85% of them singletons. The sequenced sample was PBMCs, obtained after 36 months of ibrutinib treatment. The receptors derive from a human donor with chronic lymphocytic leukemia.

CDR3 nucleotide sequence: TGTGCCAGCAGCAAGATCCGGGACGGGGGATACTATGGCTACACCTTC. Protein: CASSKIRDGGYYGYTF. The V call is TRBV11-2, the J call TRBJ1-2; D may be TRBD1 (5 bases). The CDR3 totals 16 residues. V was clipped by 5 bases and J by 3 bases, with 19 bases between them. The germline V gene encodes CDR1 SGHAT and CDR2 FQNNGV.

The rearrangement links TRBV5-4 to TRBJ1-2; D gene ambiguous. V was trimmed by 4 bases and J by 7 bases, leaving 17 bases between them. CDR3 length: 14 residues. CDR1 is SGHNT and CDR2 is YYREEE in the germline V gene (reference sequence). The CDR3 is CASSPRTAEFGYTF. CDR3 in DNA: TGTGCCAGCAGCCCCCGGACGGCGGAGTTTGGCTACACCTTC. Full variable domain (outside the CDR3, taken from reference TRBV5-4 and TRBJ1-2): ETGVTQSPTHLIKTRGQQVTLRCSSQSGHNTVSWYQQALGQGPQFIFQYYREEENGRGNFPPRFSGLQFPNYSSELNVNALELDDSALYLCASSPRTAEFGYTFGSGTRLTVV.

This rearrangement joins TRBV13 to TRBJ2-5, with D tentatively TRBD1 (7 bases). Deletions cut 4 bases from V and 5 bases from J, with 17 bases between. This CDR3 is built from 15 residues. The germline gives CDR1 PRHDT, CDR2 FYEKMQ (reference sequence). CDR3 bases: TGTGCCAGCAGCTCGAGGGACTCAGGGGGGGAGACCCAGTACTTC. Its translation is CASSSRDSGGETQYF.

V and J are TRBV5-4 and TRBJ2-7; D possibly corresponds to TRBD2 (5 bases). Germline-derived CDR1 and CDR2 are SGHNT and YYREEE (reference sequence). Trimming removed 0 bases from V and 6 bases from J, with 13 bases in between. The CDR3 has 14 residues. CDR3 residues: CASSLGRESIEQYF. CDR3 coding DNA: TGTGCCAGCAGCTTGGGCCGGGAATCGATCGAGCAGTACTTC.

The DNA for the CDR3 is TGTGCCAGTAGTATGGGGGACAACTACGAGCAGTACTTC. Translated, it gives CASSMGDNYEQYF. The J gene is TRBJ2-7, the V gene TRBV19; D is perhaps TRBD1 (6 bases). In germline, CDR1 is LNHDA, CDR2 SQIVND (reference sequence). The CDR3 spans 13 residues. The V and J ends lost 3 bases and 3 bases respectively, with 9 bases between them.

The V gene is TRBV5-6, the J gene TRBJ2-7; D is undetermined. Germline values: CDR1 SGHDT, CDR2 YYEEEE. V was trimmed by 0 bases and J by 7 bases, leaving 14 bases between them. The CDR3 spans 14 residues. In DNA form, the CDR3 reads TGTGCCAGCAGCTTGGTGACACCCCCTATGGAGCAGTACTTC. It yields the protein CASSLVTPPMEQYF.

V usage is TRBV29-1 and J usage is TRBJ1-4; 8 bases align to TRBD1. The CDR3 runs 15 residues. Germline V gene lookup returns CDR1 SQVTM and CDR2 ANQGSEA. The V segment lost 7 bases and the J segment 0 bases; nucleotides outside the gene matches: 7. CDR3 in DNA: TGCAGCGCCAGGGGGCTATCCACAACTAATGAAAAACTGTTTTTT. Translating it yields CSARGLSTTNEKLFF.

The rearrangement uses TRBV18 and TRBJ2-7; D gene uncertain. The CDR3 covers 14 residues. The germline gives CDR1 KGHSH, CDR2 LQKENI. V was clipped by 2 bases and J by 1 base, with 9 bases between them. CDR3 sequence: CASSPSSGSYEQYF. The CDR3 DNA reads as TGTGCCAGCTCACCATCCTCGGGTTCCTACGAGCAGTACTTC.

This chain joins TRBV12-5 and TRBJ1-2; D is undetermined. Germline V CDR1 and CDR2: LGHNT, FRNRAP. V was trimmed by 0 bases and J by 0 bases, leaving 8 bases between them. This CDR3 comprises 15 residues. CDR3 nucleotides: TGTGCTAGTGGTTTGGTACCGCAGACTAACTATGGCTACACCTTC. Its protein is CASGLVPQTNYGYTF.

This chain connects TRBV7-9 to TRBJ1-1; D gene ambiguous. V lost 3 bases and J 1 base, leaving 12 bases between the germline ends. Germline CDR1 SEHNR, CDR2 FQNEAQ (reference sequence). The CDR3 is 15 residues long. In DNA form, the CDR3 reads TGTGCCAGCAGCTTGACGATCTCCAGGAACACTGAAGCTTTCTTT. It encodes CASSLTISRNTEAFF.

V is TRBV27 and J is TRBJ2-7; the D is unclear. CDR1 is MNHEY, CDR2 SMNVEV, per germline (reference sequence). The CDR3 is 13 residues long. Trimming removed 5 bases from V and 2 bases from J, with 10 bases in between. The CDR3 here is CASSVGFAYEQYF. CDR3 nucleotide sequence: TGTGCCAGCAGTGTGGGATTCGCCTACGAGCAGTACTTC.

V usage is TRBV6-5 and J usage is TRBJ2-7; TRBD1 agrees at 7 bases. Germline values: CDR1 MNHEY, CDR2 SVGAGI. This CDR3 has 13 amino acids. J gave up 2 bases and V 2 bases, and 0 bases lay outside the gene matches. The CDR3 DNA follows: TGTGCCAGCAGTTACAGGGGGCCCTACGAGCAGTACTTC. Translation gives CASSYRGPYEQYF.